The clone carrying this T cell receptor (beta chain) was recorded only once. This record belongs to a study of T cell repertoires in ileal Crohn's disease. Germline-derived CDR1 and CDR2 are MDHEN and SYDVKM. The length of the CDR3 is 14 residues. V lost 1 base and J 7 bases, leaving 13 bases between the germline ends. Method: immunoSEQ multiplex PCR; TCRdb's copy keeps in-frame clones and lacks some. The data hold approximately 5,400 clones, with approximately 78% observed a single time. The receptor was isolated from an adult with Crohn's disease. This chain links TRBV28 with TRBJ1-2, with D hard to call. Sequencing was performed on ileal tissue. The CDR3: CASSLSGFKGGYTF. The CDR3 bases are TGTGCCAGCAGTTTATCTGGTTTCAAGGGTGGCTACACCTTC.